The entry below describes one T cell receptor (beta chain). Trimming removed 6 bases from V and 7 bases from J; junction bases left unmatched: 11. The CDR3 is 13 residues long. In germline, CDR1 is DFQATT, CDR2 SNEGSKA (reference sequence). This sample is part of a study of Graves' ophthalmopathy and Graves' hyperthyroidism. CDR3 regions of TCR beta were amplified from RNA transcripts. Following a first-round RT-PCR that used HTBI primers, a second-round multiplex PCR was carried out. MiXCR, applied by TCRdb to the multiplex PCR reads, yields one record per CDR3 protein. The sample yields 650,000 to 800,000 distinct CDR3 sequences, about 38% seen once.

V gene TRBV20-1 combines with J gene TRBJ2-7; 8 nucleotides line up with TRBD2. The source is an adult man with Graves' ophthalmopathy. Sequenced sample: peripheral blood. The CDR3 sequence: CSANRAVAGEQYF. The CDR3 DNA follows: TGCAGTGCAAACCGGGCCGTAGCGGGAGAGCAGTACTTC.